This TCR beta chain appears in the sequencing data of a study of metastatic and nonmetastatic thyroid tumors. Background on the study: Blood and tumor or nodule tissue repertoires from malignant and benign thyroid patients were compared.

CDR1 MDHEN and CDR2 SYDVKM come from the germline V gene. This CDR3 comprises 16 residues. The junction had 10 bases not matched to a gene; V was cut back by 3 bases and J by 4 bases. All patients were untreated before thyroid surgery. This clone has just a few counts. MiXCR was used by TCRdb to re-call the PCR reads. The data show 7,700 or so clones, roughly 33% seen once. The specimen sequenced was tumor tissue. The chain has TRBV28 and TRBJ2-7; TRBD2 aligns across 9 bases. This TCR was sampled from a female donor with papillary thyroid cancer or a benign thyroid nodule (not recorded which). Some clones in this sample may be carry-over from other donors' samples. The CDR3 loop reads CASSFPIAGGGYEQYF. The CDR3 DNA sequence: TGTGCCAGCAGTTTCCCAATTGCGGGAGGGGGTTACGAGCAGTACTTC. Full variable domain (outside the CDR3, taken from reference TRBV28 and TRBJ2-7): DVKVTQSSRYLVKRTGEKVFLECVQDMDHENMFWYRQDPGLGLRLIYFSYDVKMKEKGDIPEGYSVSREKKERFSLILESASTNQTSMYLCASSFPIAGGGYEQYFGPGTRLTVT.